This paragraph reports one T cell receptor (beta chain). This CDR3 has 15 residues. Germline V gene lookup returns CDR1 MNHGY and CDR2 SAAAGT. The junction had 5 bases not matched to a gene; V was cut back by 5 bases and J by 6 bases. These data belong to a study of preoperative IRX-2 immunotherapy in early breast cancer. Profiled with immunoSEQ multiplex PCR; TCRdb holds only in-frame clones, not every one. The table shows roughly 99,000 clones, with 86% occurring only once. Treatment of the sample: preoperative locoregional IRX-2 cytokine immunotherapy. Specimen: tumor tissue, collected after IRX-2 immunotherapy. The TCR sequence derives from a human donor with breast cancer. V gene TRBV6-8 combines with J gene TRBJ2-1, with 12 bases fitting TRBD2. Here the CDR3 DNA reads TGTGCCAGCAGTCCCAGGACTAGCGGGACCAATGAGCAGTTCTTC. Translated: CASSPRTSGTNEQFF.